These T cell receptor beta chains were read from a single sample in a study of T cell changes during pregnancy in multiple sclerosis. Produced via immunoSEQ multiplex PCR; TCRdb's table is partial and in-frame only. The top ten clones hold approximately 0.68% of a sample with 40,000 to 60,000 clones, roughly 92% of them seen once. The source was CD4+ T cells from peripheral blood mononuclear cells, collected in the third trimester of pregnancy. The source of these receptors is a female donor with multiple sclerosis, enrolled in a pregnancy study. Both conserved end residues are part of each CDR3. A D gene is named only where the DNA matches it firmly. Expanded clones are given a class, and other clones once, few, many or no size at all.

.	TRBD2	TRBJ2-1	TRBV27	TGTGCCAGCAGTACCCGACTAGCGGGGGGGTACAATGAGCAGTTCTTC	CASSTRLAGGYNEQFF
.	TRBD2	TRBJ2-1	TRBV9	TGTGCCAGCAGCGTAGGCGTGGGGACTATTTCCTACAATGAGCAGTTCTTC	CASSVGVGTISYNEQFF
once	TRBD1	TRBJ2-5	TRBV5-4	TGTGCCAGCAGCTGGACAGGGGAAGAGACCCAGTACTTC	CASSWTGEETQYF
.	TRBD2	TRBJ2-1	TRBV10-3	TGTGCCATCAGTGAGACCGGGACTAGCGGTGAGCAGTTCTTC	CAISETGTSGEQFF
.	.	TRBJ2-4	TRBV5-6	TGTGCCAGCAGCTTGACGGGATCGGTTAGTCAAAACATTCAGTACTTC	CASSLTGSVSQNIQYF
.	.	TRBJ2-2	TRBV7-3	TGTGCCAGCAGCTTAGAGGCGACCGGGGAGCTGTTTTTT	CASSLEATGELFF
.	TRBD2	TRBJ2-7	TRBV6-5	TGTGCCAGCAGTTTCAGGGAGGGCTACGAGCAGTACTTC	CASSFREGYEQYF
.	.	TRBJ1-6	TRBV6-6	TGTGCCAGCAGCCCAACTCCGGGATCCTATAATTCACCCCTCCACTTT	CASSPTPGSYNSPLHF
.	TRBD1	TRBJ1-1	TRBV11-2	TGTGCCAGCAGCCACCAGGGACAGGATCGGGACACTGAAGCTTTCTTT	CASSHQGQDRDTEAFF
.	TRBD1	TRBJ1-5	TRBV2	TGTGCCAGCAGCCCGGACAGGGAGAAGCCCCAGCATTTT	CASSPDREKPQHF
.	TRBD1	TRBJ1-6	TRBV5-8	TGTGCCAGCAGCCACGGGACAGCCGGTAATTCACCCCTCCACTTT	CASSHGTAGNSPLHF
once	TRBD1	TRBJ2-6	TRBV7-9	TGTGCCAGCAGCTTGGCCGGGACAGGGACATCTGGGGCCAACGTCCTGACTTTC	CASSLAGTGTSGANVLTF
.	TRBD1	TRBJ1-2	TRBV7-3	TGTGCCAGCAGCCCAGGACAGGGGGAAGGGGGCTACACCTTC	CASSPGQGEGGYTF
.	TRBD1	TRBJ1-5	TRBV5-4	TGTGCCAGCAGCCTCGACAGGGCCCATCAGCCCCAGCATTTT	CASSLDRAHQPQHF
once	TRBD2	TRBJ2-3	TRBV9	TGTGCCAGCAGCGTAGCGTCTAGCGGGGGCACAGATACGCAGTATTTT	CASSVASSGGTDTQYF
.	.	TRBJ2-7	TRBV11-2	TGTGCCAGCAGCTTCTCAGGCCGTGGGGAGCAGTACTTC	CASSFSGRGEQYF
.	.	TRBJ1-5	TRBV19	TGTGCCAGTAGTACTACATCCCGGGTCCCTAATCAGCCCCAGCATTTT	CASSTTSRVPNQPQHF
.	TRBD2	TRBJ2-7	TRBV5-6	TGTGCCAGCAGCTCTGGACTAGCGGGGCTCCTGTGGGAGCAGTACTTC	CASSSGLAGLLWEQYF
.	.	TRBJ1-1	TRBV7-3	TGTGCCAGCAGCTTAGTAGCAGGGATGAACACTGAAGCTTTCTTT	CASSLVAGMNTEAFF
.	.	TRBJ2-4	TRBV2	TGTGCCAGCAGTGGAACAAACAGGGAGTACTTC	CASSGTNREYF
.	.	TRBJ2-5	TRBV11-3	TGTGCCAGCAGCTTAGATTCAGGTGCTGGAGAGACCCAGTACTTC	CASSLDSGAGETQYF
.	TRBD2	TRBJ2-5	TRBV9	TGTGCCAGCAGCGCGATCCTAGCGGGGGGACAAGAGACCCAGTACTTC	CASSAILAGGQETQYF
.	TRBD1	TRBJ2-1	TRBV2	TGTGCCAGCACAGTCCCCCGCAGACAGGGTGGTGACAATGAGCAGTTCTTC	CASTVPRRQGGDNEQFF
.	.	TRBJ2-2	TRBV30	TGTGCCTGGAGCCTAGGGGATTTGAACACCGGGGAGCTGTTTTTT	CAWSLGDLNTGELFF
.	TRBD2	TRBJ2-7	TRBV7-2	TGTGCCAGCACCCTGGGACTAGCGGGGGGGCGTGGGTCCTACGAGCAGTACTTC	CASTLGLAGGRGSYEQYF
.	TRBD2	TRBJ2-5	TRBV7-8	TGTGCCAGCAGCCCGACTAGCGGGGGGGCCCAGTACTTC	CASSPTSGGAQYF
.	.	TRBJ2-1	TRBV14	TGTGCCAGCAGCCCGACTAGGGTAGTCCCCAGCGACAATGAGCAGTTCTTC	CASSPTRVVPSDNEQFF
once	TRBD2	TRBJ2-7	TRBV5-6	TGTGCCAGCAGCTACCGTCAGACTAGCGGACCGCCCTACGAGCAGTACTTC	CASSYRQTSGPPYEQYF
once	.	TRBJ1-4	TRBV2	TGTGCCACCCAGCGGGGGGGGCCAGGTAATGAAAAACTGTTTTTT	CATQRGGPGNEKLFF
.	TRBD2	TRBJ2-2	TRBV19	TGTGCCAGTAGGGACCGACGGACTAGCCGCACCGGGGAGCTGTTTTTT	CASRDRRTSRTGELFF
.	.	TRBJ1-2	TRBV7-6	TGTGCCAGCAGCCAACAAGCTAACTATGGCTACACCTTC	CASSQQANYGYTF
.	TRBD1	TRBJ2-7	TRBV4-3	TGCGCCAGCAGCCACCGGACAGGGGGTGGCTACGAGCAGTACTTC	CASSHRTGGGYEQYF
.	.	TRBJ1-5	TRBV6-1	TGTGCCAGCACCCCTAACCAGGGGTCTCAGCCCCAGCATTTT	CASTPNQGSQPQHF
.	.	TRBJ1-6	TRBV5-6	TGTGCCAGCAGCTACTACTCTGCAAGCTCCTATAATTCACCCCTCCACTTT	CASSYYSASSYNSPLHF
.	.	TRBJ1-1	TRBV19	TGTGCCAGTAGTCAGATCAGGGGCCCCATGAACACTGAAGCTTTCTTT	CASSQIRGPMNTEAFF
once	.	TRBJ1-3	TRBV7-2	TGTGCCAGCAGCCGCGGTGGGTCGGGAAACACCATATATTTT	CASSRGGSGNTIYF
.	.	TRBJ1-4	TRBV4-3	TGCGCCAGCAGCCAAGCGGGACTCAGGGCAACTAATGAAAAACTGTTTTTT	CASSQAGLRATNEKLFF
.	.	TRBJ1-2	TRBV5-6	TGTGCCAGCAGCTTAAACCCCGGGGGATACTATGGCTACACCTTC	CASSLNPGGYYGYTF
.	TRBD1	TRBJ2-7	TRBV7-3	TGTGCCAGCAGCCTGACAGGGGTCGAGCAGTACTTC	CASSLTGVEQYF
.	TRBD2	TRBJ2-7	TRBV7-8	TGTGCCAGCAGCCTGGGGACTAGCGGGAATCCCTACGAGCAGTACTTC	CASSLGTSGNPYEQYF
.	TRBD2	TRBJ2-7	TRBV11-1	TGTGCCAGCAGACGGACTAGCGGAAGCTCCTACGAGCAGTACTTC	CASRRTSGSSYEQYF
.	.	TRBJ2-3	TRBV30	TGTGCCGGTCAGGGGGGAGATACGCAGTATTTT	CAGQGGDTQYF
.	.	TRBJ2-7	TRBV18	TGTGCCAGCTCACGAGGAACCTACGAGCAGTACTTC	CASSRGTYEQYF
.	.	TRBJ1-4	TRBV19	TGTGCCAGTAGTATGGAACGACAGGTCGAGAAACTGTTTTTT	CASSMERQVEKLFF
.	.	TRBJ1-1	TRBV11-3	TGTGCCAGCAGCTTTTACTTAGACATCGGGGTCAATCGAAACACTGAAGCTTTCTTT	CASSFYLDIGVNRNTEAFF
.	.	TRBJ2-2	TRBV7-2	TGTGCCAGCAGCCCCTTGGTCGCGGCGGGGGAGCTGTTTTTT	CASSPLVAAGELFF
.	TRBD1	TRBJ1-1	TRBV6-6	TGTGCCAGCAGTTCCAGGGGGCGGGACACTGAAGCTTTCTTT	CASSSRGRDTEAFF
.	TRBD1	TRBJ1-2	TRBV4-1	TGCGCCAGCAGCCCCCGTAGACAGGGAGACTATGGCTACACCTTC	CASSPRRQGDYGYTF
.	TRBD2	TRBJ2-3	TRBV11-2	TGTGCCAGCAGCTTAGGAGGGACTATTAGCACAGATACGCAGTATTTT	CASSLGGTISTDTQYF
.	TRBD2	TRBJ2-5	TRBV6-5	TGTGCCAGCAGTTACGGAGCGGGGGTACAAGAGACCCAGTACTTC	CASSYGAGVQETQYF